This TCR beta chain was identified in a study of T cells in Graves' hyperthyroidism and ophthalmopathy. This clonotype was counted between two and nine times. Germline V gene lookup returns CDR1 SGHRS and CDR2 YFSETQ. The J segment lost 4 bases and the V segment lost 2 bases, leaving 6 bases of the junction unmatched. This CDR3 has 14 amino acids. Amplified regions were TCR beta CDR3 sequences from RNA transcripts. With the HTBI primer set, the TCR CDR3 went through a first round of RT-PCR. TCRdb used MiXCR to reprocess the multiplex PCR reads, holding one entry per CDR3 protein. Here the sample spans roughly 350,000 distinct CDR3 sequences, roughly 15% being singletons.

The origin of this receptor is a middle-aged woman with Graves' ophthalmopathy. This chain joins TRBV5-1 and TRBJ2-7; TRBD2 matches at 7 bases. The material sequenced was blood. The CDR3 loop reads CASSFGLDPYEQYF. CDR3 DNA: TGCGCCAGCAGCTTCGGACTAGACCCTTACGAGCAGTACTTC.